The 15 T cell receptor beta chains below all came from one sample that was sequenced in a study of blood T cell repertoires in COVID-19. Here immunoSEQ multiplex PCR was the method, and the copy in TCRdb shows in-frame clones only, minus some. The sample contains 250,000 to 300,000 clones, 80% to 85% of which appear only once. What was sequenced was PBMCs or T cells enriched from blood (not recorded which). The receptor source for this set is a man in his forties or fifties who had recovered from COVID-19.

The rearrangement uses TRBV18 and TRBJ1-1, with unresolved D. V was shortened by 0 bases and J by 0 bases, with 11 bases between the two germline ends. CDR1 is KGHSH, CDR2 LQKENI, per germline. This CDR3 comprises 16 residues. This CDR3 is CASSPPSNVMNTEAFF. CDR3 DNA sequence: TGTGCCAGCTCACCACCGTCTAACGTCATGAACACTGAAGCTTTCTTT.

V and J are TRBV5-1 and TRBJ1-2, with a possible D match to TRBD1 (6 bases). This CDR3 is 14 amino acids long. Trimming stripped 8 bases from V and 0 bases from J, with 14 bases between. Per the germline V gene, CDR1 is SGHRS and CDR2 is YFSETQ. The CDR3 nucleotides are TGCGCCAGTAGCCGGACAGAGACTAACTATGGCTACACCTTC. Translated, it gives CASSRTETNYGYTF.

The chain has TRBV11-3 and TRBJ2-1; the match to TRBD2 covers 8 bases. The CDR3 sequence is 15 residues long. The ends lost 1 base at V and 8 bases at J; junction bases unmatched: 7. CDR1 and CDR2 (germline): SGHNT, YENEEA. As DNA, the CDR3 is TGTGCCAGCAGCTTAGTGCGGGGGGATCCTCATGAGCAGTTCTTC. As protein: CASSLVRGDPHEQFF.

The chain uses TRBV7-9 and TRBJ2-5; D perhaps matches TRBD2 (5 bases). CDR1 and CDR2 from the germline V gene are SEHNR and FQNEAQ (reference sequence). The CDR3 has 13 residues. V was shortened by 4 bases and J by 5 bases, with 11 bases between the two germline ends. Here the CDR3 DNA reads TGTGCCAGCAGCTACTCTGGGGAGGAGACCCAGTACTTC. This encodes CASSYSGEETQYF. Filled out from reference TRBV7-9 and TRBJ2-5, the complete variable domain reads DTGVSQNPRHKITKRGQNVTFRCDPISEHNRLYWYRQTLGQGPEFLTYFQNEAQLEKSRLLSDRFSAERPKGSFSTLEIQRTEQGDSAMYLCASSYSGEETQYFGPGTRLLVL.

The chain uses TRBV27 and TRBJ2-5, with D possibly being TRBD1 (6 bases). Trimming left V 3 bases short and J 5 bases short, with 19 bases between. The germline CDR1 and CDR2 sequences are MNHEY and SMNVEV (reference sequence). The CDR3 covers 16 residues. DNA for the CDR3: TGTGCCAGCAGTTTCACAGTGGGCGGAAGGGGGGAGACCCAGTACTTC. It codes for CASSFTVGGRGETQYF.

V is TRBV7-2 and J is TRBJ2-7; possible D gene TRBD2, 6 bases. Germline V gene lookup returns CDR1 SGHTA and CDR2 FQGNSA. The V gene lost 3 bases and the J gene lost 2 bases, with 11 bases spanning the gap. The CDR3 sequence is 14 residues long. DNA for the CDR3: TGTGCCAGCAGCTTTGCGGGACTCGCCTACGAGCAGTACTTC. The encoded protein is CASSFAGLAYEQYF.

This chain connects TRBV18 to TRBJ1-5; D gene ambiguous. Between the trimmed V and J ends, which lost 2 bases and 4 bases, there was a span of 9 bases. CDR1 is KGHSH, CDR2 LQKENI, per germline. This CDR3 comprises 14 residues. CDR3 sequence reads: CASSPGRLNQPQHF. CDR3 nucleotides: TGTGCCAGCTCACCAGGACGACTAAATCAGCCCCAGCATTTT.

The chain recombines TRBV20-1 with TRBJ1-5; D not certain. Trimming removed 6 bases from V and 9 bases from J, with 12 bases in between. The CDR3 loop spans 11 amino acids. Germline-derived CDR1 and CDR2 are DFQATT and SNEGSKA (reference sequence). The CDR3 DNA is TGCAGTGCGACCGGAAGAGGGCCCCAGCATTTT. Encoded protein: CSATGRGPQHF.

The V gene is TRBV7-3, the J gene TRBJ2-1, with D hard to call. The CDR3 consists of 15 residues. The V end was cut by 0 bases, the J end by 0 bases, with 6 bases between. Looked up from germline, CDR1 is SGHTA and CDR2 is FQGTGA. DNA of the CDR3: TGTGCCAGCAGCTTAACGGCAGTCTCCTACAATGAGCAGTTCTTC. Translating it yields CASSLTAVSYNEQFF.

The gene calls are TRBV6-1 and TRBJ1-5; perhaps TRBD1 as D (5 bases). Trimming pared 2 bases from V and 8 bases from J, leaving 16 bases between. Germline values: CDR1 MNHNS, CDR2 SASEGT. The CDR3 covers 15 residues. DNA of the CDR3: TGTGCCAGCAGTGAATTAAGACAGATGTGGGAGCCCCAGCATTTT. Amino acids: CASSELRQMWEPQHF.

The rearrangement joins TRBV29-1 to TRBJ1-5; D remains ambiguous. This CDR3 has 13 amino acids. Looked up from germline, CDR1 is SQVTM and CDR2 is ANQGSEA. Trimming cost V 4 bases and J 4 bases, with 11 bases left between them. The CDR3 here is CSVGVGVNQPQHF. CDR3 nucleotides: TGCAGCGTTGGGGTCGGAGTGAATCAGCCCCAGCATTTT.

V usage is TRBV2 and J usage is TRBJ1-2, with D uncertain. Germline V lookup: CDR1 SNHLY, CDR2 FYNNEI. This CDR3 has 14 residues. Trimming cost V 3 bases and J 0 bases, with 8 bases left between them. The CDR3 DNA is TGTGCCAGCAGTGAGTCGCACTCTAACTATGGCTACACCTTC. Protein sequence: CASSESHSNYGYTF.

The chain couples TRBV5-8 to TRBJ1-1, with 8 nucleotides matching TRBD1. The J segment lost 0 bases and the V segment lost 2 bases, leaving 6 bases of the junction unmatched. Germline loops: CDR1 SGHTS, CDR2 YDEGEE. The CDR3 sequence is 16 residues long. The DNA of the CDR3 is TGTGCCAGCAGCTTTGTGACAGGGGTTCTGAACACTGAAGCTTTCTTT. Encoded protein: CASSFVTGVLNTEAFF.

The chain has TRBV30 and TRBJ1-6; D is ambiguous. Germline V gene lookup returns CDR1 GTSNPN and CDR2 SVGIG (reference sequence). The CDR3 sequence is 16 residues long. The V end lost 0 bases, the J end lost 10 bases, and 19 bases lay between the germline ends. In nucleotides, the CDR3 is TGTGCCTGGAGTGTAGGATGGAGGGTCAGAGGGTCACCCCTCCACTTT. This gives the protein CAWSVGWRVRGSPLHF.

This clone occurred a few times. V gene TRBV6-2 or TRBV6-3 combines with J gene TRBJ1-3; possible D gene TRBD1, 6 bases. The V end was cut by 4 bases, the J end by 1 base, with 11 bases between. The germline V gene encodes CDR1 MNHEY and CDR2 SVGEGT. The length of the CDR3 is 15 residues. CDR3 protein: CASSSPTGSGNTIYF. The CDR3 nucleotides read TGTGCCAGCAGTTCGCCAACAGGGTCTGGAAACACCATATATTTT.